The next 2 T cell receptor beta chains were all read from a single sample in a study of blood T cell repertoires in COVID-19. Assay: immunoSEQ multiplex PCR; the TCRdb copy retains only in-frame clones and omits some. The sample records approximately 360,000 clones, about 90% being singletons. The sample taken for sequencing was peripheral blood. These receptors all come from a man aged 35 to 55 with acute or convalescent COVID-19.

V usage is TRBV6-5 and J usage is TRBJ2-3, with D unresolved. Per the germline V gene, CDR1 is MNHEY and CDR2 is SVGAGI. Trimming took 4 bases from V and 0 from J, leaving 2 bases between them. This CDR3 comprises 12 residues. CDR3 residues: CASSSSTDTQYF. CDR3 sequence (DNA): TGTGCCAGCAGTTCTAGCACAGATACGCAGTATTTT.

The rearrangement links TRBV25-1 to TRBJ1-6; D ambiguous. The CDR3 length is 13 residues. Germline V gene sequence: CDR1 MGHDK, CDR2 SYGVNS. The ends were cut back, 7 bases at V and 0 bases at J, with 4 bases in the middle. The chain's CDR3 is CASTDSYNSPLHF. CDR3 DNA sequence: TGTGCCAGCACAGACTCCTATAATTCACCCCTCCACTTT.